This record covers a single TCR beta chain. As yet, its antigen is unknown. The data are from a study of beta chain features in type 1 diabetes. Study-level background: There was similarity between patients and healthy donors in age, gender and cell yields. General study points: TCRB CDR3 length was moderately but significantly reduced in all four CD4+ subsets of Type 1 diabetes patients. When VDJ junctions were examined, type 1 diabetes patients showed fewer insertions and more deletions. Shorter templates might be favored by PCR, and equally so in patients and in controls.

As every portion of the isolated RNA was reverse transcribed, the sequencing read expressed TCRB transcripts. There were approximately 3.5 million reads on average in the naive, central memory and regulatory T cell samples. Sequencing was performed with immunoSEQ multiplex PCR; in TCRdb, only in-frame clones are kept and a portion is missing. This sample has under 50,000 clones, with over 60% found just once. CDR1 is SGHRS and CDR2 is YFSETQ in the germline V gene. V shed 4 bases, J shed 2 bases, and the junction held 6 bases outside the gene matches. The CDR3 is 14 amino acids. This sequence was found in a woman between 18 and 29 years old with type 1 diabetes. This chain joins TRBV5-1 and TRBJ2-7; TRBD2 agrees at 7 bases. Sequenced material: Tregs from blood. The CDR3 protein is CASSGSGPTYEQYF. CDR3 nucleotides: TGCGCCAGCAGCGGTAGCGGGCCGACCTACGAGCAGTACTTC. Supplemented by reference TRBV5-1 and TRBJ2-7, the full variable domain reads KAGVTQTPRYLIKTRGQQVTLSCSPISGHRSVSWYQQTPGQGLQFLFEYFSETQRNKGNFPGRFSGRQFSNSRSEMNVSTLELGDSALYLCASSGSGPTYEQYFGPGTRLTVT.